A selection of T cell receptor beta chains follows, all from one sample in a study of T cells after posttransplantation cyclophosphamide. Sequencing was performed with immunoSEQ multiplex PCR; in TCRdb, only in-frame clones are kept and a portion is missing. The sample has tens of thousands of clones, about 77% seen once. The specimen comprised CD4+ T cells sorted from blood, sampled roughly 2,000 days after a stem cell transplant with posttransplant cyclophosphamide. These TCRs come from a female patient aged 35-55 years who received an allogeneic stem cell transplant from a related donor, was CMV-positive, and had no GVHD. The graft donor may have contributed some T cells. The CDR3 runs from the conserved cysteine through the conserved F or W. The D gene is left open where the match is weak. Some rows mark clone size as missing; the rest say once, few, many or name a class of expanded clone.

d_gene: .; abundance: .; j_gene: TRBJ2-2; v_gene: TRBV4-2; CDR3aa: CASSQDSLVTGLNTGELFF; CDR3nt: TGTGCCAGCAGCCAAGATAGTCTTGTAACAGGGCTGAACACCGGGGAGCTGTTTTTT
d_gene: .; abundance: .; j_gene: TRBJ2-2; v_gene: TRBV18; CDR3aa: CASSPRRLNTGELFF; CDR3nt: TGTGCCAGCTCACCTCGGCGGTTGAACACCGGGGAGCTGTTTTTT
d_gene: TRBD1; abundance: .; j_gene: TRBJ2-1; v_gene: TRBV4-1; CDR3aa: CASSQPPGQGSPEQFF; CDR3nt: TGCGCCAGCAGCCAACCTCCGGGACAGGGAAGCCCTGAGCAGTTCTTC
d_gene: .; abundance: .; j_gene: TRBJ1-2; v_gene: TRBV6-5; CDR3aa: CASSYVGDMGGYTF; CDR3nt: TGTGCCAGCAGTTACGTCGGGGATATGGGAGGCTACACCTTC
d_gene: .; abundance: .; j_gene: TRBJ1-6; v_gene: TRBV7-2; CDR3aa: CASSEQTGPRSPLHF; CDR3nt: TGTGCCAGCAGCGAACAGACAGGCCCCAGGTCACCCCTCCACTTT
d_gene: .; abundance: .; j_gene: TRBJ2-3; v_gene: TRBV18; CDR3aa: CASSPPGGLSYTDTQYF; CDR3nt: TGTGCCAGCTCACCACCGGGAGGCCTCAGTTACACAGATACGCAGTATTTT
d_gene: TRBD1; abundance: .; j_gene: TRBJ2-2; v_gene: TRBV7-3; CDR3aa: CASSSRTGPTGELFF; CDR3nt: TGTGCCAGCAGCTCCCGGACAGGACCCACCGGGGAGCTGTTTTTT
d_gene: .; abundance: .; j_gene: TRBJ1-1; v_gene: TRBV10-2; CDR3aa: CASTGGEGVNTEAFF; CDR3nt: TGCGCCAGCACCGGGGGGGAGGGGGTGAACACTGAAGCTTTCTTT
d_gene: TRBD2; abundance: few; j_gene: TRBJ2-5; v_gene: TRBV7-3; CDR3aa: CASSLTGGGKETQYF; CDR3nt: TGTGCCAGCAGCTTAACTGGGGGGGGGAAAGAGACCCAGTACTTC
d_gene: .; abundance: .; j_gene: TRBJ2-1; v_gene: TRBV5-6; CDR3aa: CASSGTGHVYNEQFF; CDR3nt: TGTGCCAGCAGCGGTACGGGACATGTTTACAATGAGCAGTTCTTC
d_gene: TRBD1; abundance: .; j_gene: TRBJ1-1; v_gene: TRBV6-5; CDR3aa: CASSKDRGRNTEAFF; CDR3nt: TGTGCCAGCAGTAAGGACAGGGGACGGAACACTGAAGCTTTCTTT
d_gene: TRBD1; abundance: .; j_gene: TRBJ1-6; v_gene: TRBV28; CDR3aa: CASRQQGFNSPLHF; CDR3nt: TGTGCCAGCAGACAACAGGGGTTTAATTCACCCCTCCACTTT
d_gene: TRBD2; abundance: .; j_gene: TRBJ2-1; v_gene: TRBV5-1; CDR3aa: CASSAIAGGRYNEQFF; CDR3nt: TGCGCCAGCAGCGCTATAGCGGGGGGGCGTTACAATGAGCAGTTCTTC
d_gene: .; abundance: .; j_gene: TRBJ1-2; v_gene: TRBV6-6; CDR3aa: CASSTPGHHFYGYTF; CDR3nt: TGTGCCAGCAGTACCCCGGGACACCACTTCTATGGCTACACCTTC
d_gene: .; abundance: .; j_gene: TRBJ2-1; v_gene: TRBV14; CDR3aa: CASSQAIEQFF; CDR3nt: TGTGCCAGCAGCCAAGCAATTGAGCAGTTCTTC
d_gene: .; abundance: .; j_gene: TRBJ2-3; v_gene: TRBV12-2; CDR3aa: CASRLASGGPRSRIEDTQYF; CDR3nt: TGTGCAAGTCGCTTAGCTAGCGGGGGCCCACGTAGCCGTATAGAAGATACGCAGTATTTT
d_gene: .; abundance: few; j_gene: TRBJ1-5; v_gene: TRBV7-8; CDR3aa: CASSLGSGNQPQHF; CDR3nt: TGTGCCAGCAGCTTAGGGTCGGGCAATCAGCCCCAGCATTTT
d_gene: .; abundance: .; j_gene: TRBJ1-1; v_gene: TRBV18; CDR3aa: CASSLQGSSGGTEAFF; CDR3nt: TGTGCCAGCTCCCTACAGGGCAGTAGTGGGGGAACTGAAGCTTTCTTT
d_gene: TRBD2; abundance: once; j_gene: TRBJ2-1; v_gene: TRBV4-1; CDR3aa: CASSQEVAGGPASHNEQFF; CDR3nt: TGCGCCAGCAGCCAAGAAGTAGCGGGGGGACCGGCCTCCCACAATGAGCAGTTCTTC
d_gene: .; abundance: .; j_gene: TRBJ1-1; v_gene: TRBV28; CDR3aa: CASKLSRNTEAFF; CDR3nt: TGTGCCAGCAAGCTTTCGAGGAACACTGAAGCTTTCTTT
d_gene: .; abundance: .; j_gene: TRBJ1-5; v_gene: TRBV2; CDR3aa: CASSEVGAYQPQHF; CDR3nt: TGTGCCAGCAGTGAAGTGGGGGCCTATCAGCCCCAGCATTTT
d_gene: TRBD1; abundance: .; j_gene: TRBJ1-1; v_gene: TRBV29-1; CDR3aa: CSVVQGPNTEAFF; CDR3nt: TGCAGCGTTGTACAGGGGCCGAACACTGAAGCTTTCTTT
d_gene: .; abundance: .; j_gene: TRBJ1-6; v_gene: TRBV6-6; CDR3aa: CASTYGGAGNSPLHF; CDR3nt: TGTGCCAGCACCTACGGGGGGGCAGGGAATTCACCCCTCCACTTT
d_gene: TRBD1; abundance: .; j_gene: TRBJ1-5; v_gene: TRBV28; CDR3aa: CASRLPGQSFSNQPQHF; CDR3nt: TGTGCCAGCAGACTTCCGGGACAGTCTTTTAGCAATCAGCCCCAGCATTTT
d_gene: TRBD1; abundance: .; j_gene: TRBJ1-2; v_gene: TRBV5-1; CDR3aa: CASSTAGQRNLYGYTF; CDR3nt: TGCGCCAGCAGCACTGCGGGACAGCGGAATCTATATGGCTACACCTTC
d_gene: TRBD2; abundance: .; j_gene: TRBJ2-7; v_gene: TRBV9; CDR3aa: CASSVLAGHEQYF; CDR3nt: TGTGCCAGCAGCGTACTAGCGGGTCACGAGCAGTACTTC
d_gene: .; abundance: .; j_gene: TRBJ2-1; v_gene: TRBV6-1; CDR3aa: CASSEYLRGTSYNEQFF; CDR3nt: TGTGCCAGCAGTGAATATCTAAGGGGGACGTCCTACAATGAGCAGTTCTTC
d_gene: TRBD1; abundance: .; j_gene: TRBJ2-7; v_gene: TRBV11-3; CDR3aa: CASSLGDRGQQYF; CDR3nt: TGTGCCAGCAGCTTAGGGGACAGGGGCCAGCAGTACTTC
d_gene: .; abundance: .; j_gene: TRBJ2-4; v_gene: TRBV19; CDR3aa: CASSIQGTAKNIQYF; CDR3nt: TGTGCCAGTAGTATCCAGGGGACGGCCAAAAACATTCAGTACTTC
d_gene: TRBD1; abundance: .; j_gene: TRBJ2-7; v_gene: TRBV4-3; CDR3aa: CASSQDRGYEQYF; CDR3nt: TGCGCCAGCAGCCAAGACAGGGGGTACGAGCAGTACTTC
d_gene: TRBD1; abundance: .; j_gene: TRBJ2-5; v_gene: TRBV7-2; CDR3aa: CASSPHRGETQYF; CDR3nt: TGTGCCAGCAGCCCCCACAGGGGAGAGACCCAGTACTTC
d_gene: .; abundance: .; j_gene: TRBJ2-3; v_gene: TRBV9; CDR3aa: CASSVVGRITDTQYF; CDR3nt: TGTGCCAGCAGCGTAGTGGGCCGGATTACAGATACGCAGTATTTT
d_gene: TRBD1; abundance: .; j_gene: TRBJ2-5; v_gene: TRBV10-3; CDR3aa: CAISVRDRQETQYF; CDR3nt: TGTGCCATCAGTGTAAGGGACAGACAAGAGACCCAGTACTTC
d_gene: TRBD1; abundance: .; j_gene: TRBJ1-4; v_gene: TRBV9; CDR3aa: CASSVGTGGAINEKLFF; CDR3nt: TGTGCCAGCAGCGTAGGTACAGGGGGCGCGATTAATGAAAAACTGTTTTTT
d_gene: .; abundance: .; j_gene: TRBJ2-4; v_gene: TRBV19; CDR3aa: CASSMQGSKNIQYF; CDR3nt: TGTGCCAGTAGTATGCAGGGTTCCAAAAACATTCAGTACTTC
d_gene: .; abundance: once; j_gene: TRBJ2-7; v_gene: TRBV7-8; CDR3aa: CASRRGGHSYEQYF; CDR3nt: TGTGCCAGCAGGAGGGGGGGCCACTCCTACGAGCAGTACTTC
d_gene: .; abundance: .; j_gene: TRBJ1-2; v_gene: TRBV28; CDR3aa: CASSKQVHPAGDYGYTF; CDR3nt: TGTGCCAGCAGCAAACAAGTACATCCGGCAGGTGACTATGGCTACACCTTC
d_gene: .; abundance: .; j_gene: TRBJ1-2; v_gene: TRBV12-2; CDR3aa: CASRLATICGTAKVYGYTF; CDR3nt: TGTGCAAGTCGCTTAGCAACTATATGCGGGACAGCGAAAGTCTATGGCTACACCTTC
d_gene: .; abundance: .; j_gene: TRBJ2-5; v_gene: TRBV4-1; CDR3aa: CASSQDGQPQETQYF; CDR3nt: TGCGCCAGCAGCCAAGATGGGCAGCCGCAAGAGACCCAGTACTTC
d_gene: TRBD1; abundance: .; j_gene: TRBJ1-2; v_gene: TRBV27; CDR3aa: CASSLRQGRSSIYGYTF; CDR3nt: TGTGCCAGCAGTCTGAGACAGGGCCGATCCTCGATCTATGGCTACACCTTC
d_gene: TRBD1; abundance: .; j_gene: TRBJ2-2; v_gene: TRBV5-1; CDR3aa: CASSLRQGGNTGELFF; CDR3nt: TGCGCCAGCAGCTTAAGACAGGGGGGTAACACCGGGGAGCTGTTTTTT
d_gene: TRBD1; abundance: .; j_gene: TRBJ2-7; v_gene: TRBV9; CDR3aa: CASSVGGQLAYEQYF; CDR3nt: TGTGCCAGCAGCGTAGGGGGACAGTTAGCCTACGAGCAGTACTTC
d_gene: TRBD1; abundance: .; j_gene: TRBJ2-3; v_gene: TRBV6-1; CDR3aa: CASSEGTGGTDTQYF; CDR3nt: TGTGCCAGCAGTGAAGGAACAGGGGGGACAGATACGCAGTATTTT
d_gene: .; abundance: .; j_gene: TRBJ1-5; v_gene: TRBV19; CDR3aa: CASSIQGHQPQHF; CDR3nt: TGTGCCAGTTCAATACAGGGCCATCAGCCCCAGCATTTT
d_gene: .; abundance: .; j_gene: TRBJ2-7; v_gene: TRBV27; CDR3aa: CASSLSWAGDSYEQYF; CDR3nt: TGTGCCAGCAGTTTATCGTGGGCAGGGGATTCCTACGAGCAGTACTTC
d_gene: .; abundance: .; j_gene: TRBJ1-2; v_gene: TRBV2; CDR3aa: CASSERRGSGYTF; CDR3nt: TGTGCCAGCAGTGAAAGGAGGGGAAGTGGCTACACCTTC
d_gene: .; abundance: .; j_gene: TRBJ2-5; v_gene: TRBV4-3; CDR3aa: CASSQDRGRVETQYF; CDR3nt: TGCGCCAGCAGCCAAGATCGTGGCAGGGTTGAGACCCAGTACTTC
d_gene: .; abundance: .; j_gene: TRBJ1-1; v_gene: TRBV21-1; CDR3aa: CASRRGGSAEAFF; CDR3nt: TGTGCCAGCAGGCGCGGGGGCAGCGCTGAAGCTTTCTTT
d_gene: .; abundance: once; j_gene: TRBJ1-1; v_gene: TRBV20-1; CDR3aa: CSATRVGAFF; CDR3nt: TGCAGTGCTACTAGAGTGGGTGCTTTCTTT